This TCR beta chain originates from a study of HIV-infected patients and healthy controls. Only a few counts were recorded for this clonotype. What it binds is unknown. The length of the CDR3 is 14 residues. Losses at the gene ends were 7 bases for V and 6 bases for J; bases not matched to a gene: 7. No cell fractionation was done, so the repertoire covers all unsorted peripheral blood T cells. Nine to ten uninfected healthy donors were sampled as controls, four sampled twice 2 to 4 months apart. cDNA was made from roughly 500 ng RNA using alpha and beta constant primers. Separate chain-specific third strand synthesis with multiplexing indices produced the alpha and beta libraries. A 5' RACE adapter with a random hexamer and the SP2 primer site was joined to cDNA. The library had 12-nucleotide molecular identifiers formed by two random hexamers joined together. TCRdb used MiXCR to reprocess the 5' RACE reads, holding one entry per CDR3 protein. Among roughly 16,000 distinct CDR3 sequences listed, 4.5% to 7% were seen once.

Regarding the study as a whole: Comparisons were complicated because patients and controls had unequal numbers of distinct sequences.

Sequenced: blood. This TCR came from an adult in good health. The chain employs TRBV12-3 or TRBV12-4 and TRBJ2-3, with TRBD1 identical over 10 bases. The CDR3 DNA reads TGTGCCAGCAACCCGGACAGGGGGGGGGATACGCAGTATTTT. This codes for CASNPDRGGDTQYF.